This T cell receptor beta chain stems from a study of blood T cell repertoires in COVID-19. Study in general: Donors in the United States, Italy and Spain gave samples during acute or convalescent COVID-19. Sample material is recorded as cDNA or gDNA derived from T cells, B-cell-depleted T cells, or PBMCs.

This clone was seen just once. Methods used by the authors: Amplification of reference gene primers was used by the study to estimate nucleated cell counts. Profiled with immunoSEQ multiplex PCR; TCRdb holds only in-frame clones, not every one. The D gene and trimming were derived from the DNA, and the V and J assignments and clone size from that table. The sample has around 250,000 clones, roughly 89% seen once. Participants had their cohort set by participant-reported clinical history. The V and J ends lost 0 bases and 3 bases respectively, with 11 bases between them. The germline CDR1 and CDR2 sequences are LGHNA and YSLEER. The CDR3 loop spans 15 amino acids.

The V gene is TRBV4-3, the J gene TRBJ1-2, with unresolved D. This sequence was found in a woman aged 25 to 39 who had recovered from COVID-19. Input material: PBMCs or T cells enriched from blood (not recorded which). The CDR3 loop is CASSQDPGSDYGYTF. As DNA, the CDR3 is TGCGCCAGCAGCCAAGACCCGGGTTCTGACTATGGCTACACCTTC.